A selection of T cell receptor beta chains follows, all from one sample in a study of blood T cells in healthy people across ages. One entry per CDR3 protein, called by TCRdb with MiXCR from the 5' RACE reads. Among 1.5 million to 2 million distinct CDR3 sequences listed, roughly 27% were seen once. The sequencing sample was made of blood. The receptors were sampled from a woman aged 30 to 39 in good health. The CDR3 runs from the conserved cysteine through the conserved F or W. The D gene is left open where the match is weak. Clone size, where shown, is once, few, many, or a class for clones that have expanded.

TRBV25-1,few,TRBJ1-1,-,TGTGCCAGCAGTGATAGGAGGGCCACTGAAGCTTTCTTT,CASSDRRATEAFF
TRBV4-3,many,TRBJ1-2,-,TGCGCCAGCAGCCATAGCGGGGGGGATTATGGCTACACCTTC,CASSHSGGDYGYTF
TRBV12-5,many,TRBJ1-2,-,TGTGCTAGTGGCCAGGACGGCGAACTCTATGGCTACACCTTC,CASGQDGELYGYTF
TRBV2,-,TRBJ2-3,-,TGTGCCACCCAGAGAGATACGCAGTATTTT,CATQRDTQYF
TRBV3-1,few,TRBJ2-7,-,TGTGCCAGCAGCCAAGAGCCGGGATCGGACGAGCAGTACTTC,CASSQEPGSDEQYF
TRBV2,-,TRBJ2-6,-,TGTGCCAGCAGTGAACAGAGCTCTGGGGCCAACGTCCTGACTTTC,CASSEQSSGANVLTF
TRBV10-2,-,TRBJ2-7,TRBD2,TGCGCCAGCGGGCGGGAGAGCGGGCCCTCCTACGAGCAGTACTTC,CASGRESGPSYEQYF
TRBV7-9,-,TRBJ1-2,TRBD1,TGTGCCAGCGAAAGGGACAGGGGGCGTGACTATGGCTACACCTTC,CASERDRGRDYGYTF
TRBV6-1,few,TRBJ2-1,-,TGTGCCAGCAGTGTCCTCACTAGTTTTGAGCAGTTCTTC,CASSVLTSFEQFF
TRBV12-5,-,TRBJ1-6,-,TGTGCTAGTGGTGGTGGACTGACGAGCTCCTATAATTCACCCCTCCACTTT,CASGGGLTSSYNSPLHF
TRBV5-1,few,TRBJ2-7,TRBD2,TGCGCCAGCGCGAGGTGGACTAGCAGAGATAACGAGCAGTACTTC,CASARWTSRDNEQYF
TRBV7-9,many,TRBJ2-7,-,TGTGCCAGCAGCTTTGGCACACGACCCCCCTACGAGCAGTACTTC,CASSFGTRPPYEQYF
TRBV10-3,-,TRBJ2-5,-,TGTGCCATCAGTGATCCTAGGGCCCCCCAAGAGACCCAGTACTTC,CAISDPRAPQETQYF
TRBV7-9,-,TRBJ1-3,-,TGTGCCAGCAGCCTAGGAGGGATCTCTGGAAACACCATATATTTT,CASSLGGISGNTIYF
TRBV7-2,-,TRBJ1-2,-,TGTGCCAGCAGTTCAAACACTGTTAACTATGGCTACACCTTC,CASSSNTVNYGYTF
TRBV10-3,few,TRBJ1-5,-,TGTGCCATCAGTGCGAGCCCCCCCGGCAATCAGCCCCAGCATTTT,CAISASPPGNQPQHF
TRBV29-1,many,TRBJ2-7,TRBD1,TGCAGCGCCCAGACAGGGTCCCTTGACGAGCAGTACTTC,CSAQTGSLDEQYF
TRBV27,-,TRBJ1-1,TRBD1,TGTGCCAGCAGGGGAGCAGGGACAGGAGCTTTCTTT,CASRGAGTGAFF
TRBV5-1,-,TRBJ1-1,-,TGCGCCAGCAGCTTGGCCGAGGGGTTTGAAGCTTTCTTT,CASSLAEGFEAFF
TRBV2,few,TRBJ1-5,-,TGTGCCAGCAGTAAGGATAGGTCGGGCAATCAGCCCCAGCATTTT,CASSKDRSGNQPQHF
TRBV6-1,few,TRBJ2-1,TRBD1,TGTGCCAGCAGTGAATATGGGGGACAGGGTAGCAATGAGCAGTTCTTC,CASSEYGGQGSNEQFF
TRBV6-1,-,TRBJ2-1,-,TGTGCCAGCAGGCCGTCTTCCCAGGGCAATGAGCAGTTCTTC,CASRPSSQGNEQFF
TRBV6-6,once,TRBJ2-7,TRBD2,TGTGCCAGCAGTTCATCGGGGGGGGCAGATGAGCAGTACTTC,CASSSSGGADEQYF
TRBV3-1,-,TRBJ2-7,-,TGTGCCAGCAGCGCGGGGGCGAGGTCCTACGAGCAGTACTTC,CASSAGARSYEQYF